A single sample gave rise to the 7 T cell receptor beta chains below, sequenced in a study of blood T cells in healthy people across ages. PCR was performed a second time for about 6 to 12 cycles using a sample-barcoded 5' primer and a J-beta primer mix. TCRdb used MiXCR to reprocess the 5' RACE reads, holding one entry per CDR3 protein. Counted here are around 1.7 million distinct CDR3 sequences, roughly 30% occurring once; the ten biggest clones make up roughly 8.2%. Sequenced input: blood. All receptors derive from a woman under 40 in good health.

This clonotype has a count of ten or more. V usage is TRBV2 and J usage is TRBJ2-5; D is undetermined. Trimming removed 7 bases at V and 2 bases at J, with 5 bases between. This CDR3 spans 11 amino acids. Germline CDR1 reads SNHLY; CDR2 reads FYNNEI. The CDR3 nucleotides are TGTGCCAGCAATGGACAAGAGACCCAGTACTTC. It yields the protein CASNGQETQYF.

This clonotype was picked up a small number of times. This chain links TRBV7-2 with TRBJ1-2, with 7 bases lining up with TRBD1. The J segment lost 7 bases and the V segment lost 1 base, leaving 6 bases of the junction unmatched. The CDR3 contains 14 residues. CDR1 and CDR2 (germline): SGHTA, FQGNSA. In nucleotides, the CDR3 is TGTGCCAGCAGCTTAGACCCCAGGGGGATTGGCTACACCTTC. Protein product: CASSLDPRGIGYTF.

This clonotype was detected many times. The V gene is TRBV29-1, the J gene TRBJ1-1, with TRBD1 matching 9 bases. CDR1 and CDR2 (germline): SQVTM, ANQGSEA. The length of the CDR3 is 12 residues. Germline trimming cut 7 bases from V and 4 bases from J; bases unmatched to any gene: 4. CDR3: CSGDRDATEAFF. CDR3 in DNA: TGCAGCGGGGACAGGGATGCCACTGAAGCTTTCTTT.

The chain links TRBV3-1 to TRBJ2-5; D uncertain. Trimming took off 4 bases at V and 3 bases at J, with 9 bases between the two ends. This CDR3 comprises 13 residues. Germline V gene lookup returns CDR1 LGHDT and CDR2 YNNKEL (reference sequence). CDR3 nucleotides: TGTGCCAGCAGCCCCATCTCTGAAGAGACCCAGTACTTC. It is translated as CASSPISEETQYF.

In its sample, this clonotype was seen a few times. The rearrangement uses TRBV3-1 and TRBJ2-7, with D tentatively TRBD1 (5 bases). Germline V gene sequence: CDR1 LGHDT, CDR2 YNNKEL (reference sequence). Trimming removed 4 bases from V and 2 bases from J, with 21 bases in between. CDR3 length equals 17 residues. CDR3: CASSPNPLWTKTYEQYF. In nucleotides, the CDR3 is TGTGCCAGCAGCCCTAACCCCCTCTGGACAAAGACCTACGAGCAGTACTTC.

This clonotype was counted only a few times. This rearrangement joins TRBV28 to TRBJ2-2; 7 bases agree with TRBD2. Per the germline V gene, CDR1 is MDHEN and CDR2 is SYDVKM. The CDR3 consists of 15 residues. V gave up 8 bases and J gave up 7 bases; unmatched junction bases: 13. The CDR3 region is CASGGVGQFVGELFF. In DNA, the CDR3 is TGTGCCAGCGGGGGGGTCGGACAATTTGTCGGGGAGCTGTTTTTT. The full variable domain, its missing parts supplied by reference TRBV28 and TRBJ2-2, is DVKVTQSSRYLVKRTGEKVFLECVQDMDHENMFWYRQDPGLGLRLIYFSYDVKMKEKGDIPEGYSVSREKKERFSLILESASTNQTSMYLCASGGVGQFVGELFFGEGSRLTVL.

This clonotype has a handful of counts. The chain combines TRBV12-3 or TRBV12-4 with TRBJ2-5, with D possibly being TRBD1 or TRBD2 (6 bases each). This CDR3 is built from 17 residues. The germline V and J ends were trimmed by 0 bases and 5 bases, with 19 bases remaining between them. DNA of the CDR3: TGTGCCAGCAGTTTAGCGTTGGTTGGGGGGCTAGGGGAGACCCAGTACTTC. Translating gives CASSLALVGGLGETQYF.